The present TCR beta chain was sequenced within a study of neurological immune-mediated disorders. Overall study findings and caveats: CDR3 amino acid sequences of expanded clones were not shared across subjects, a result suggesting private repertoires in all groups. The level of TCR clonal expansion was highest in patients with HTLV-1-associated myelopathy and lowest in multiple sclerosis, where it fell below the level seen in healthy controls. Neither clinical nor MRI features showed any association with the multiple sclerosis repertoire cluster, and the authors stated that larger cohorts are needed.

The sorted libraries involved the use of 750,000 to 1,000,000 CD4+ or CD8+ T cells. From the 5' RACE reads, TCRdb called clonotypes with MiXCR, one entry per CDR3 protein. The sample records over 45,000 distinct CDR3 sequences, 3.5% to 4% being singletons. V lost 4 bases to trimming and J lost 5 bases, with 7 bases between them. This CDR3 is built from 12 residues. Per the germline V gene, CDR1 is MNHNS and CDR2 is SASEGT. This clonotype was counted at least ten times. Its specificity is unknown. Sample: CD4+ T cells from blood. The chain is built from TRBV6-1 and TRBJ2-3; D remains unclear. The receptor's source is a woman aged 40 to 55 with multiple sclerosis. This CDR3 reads CASSVLGDTQYF. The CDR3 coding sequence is TGTGCCAGCAGTGTTTTAGGAGATACGCAGTATTTT.